This TCR beta chain was retrieved from a study of blood T cell repertoires in COVID-19. Overall study: Samples came from the United States, Italy and Spain, spanning acute and convalescent COVID-19.

Original data processing: Amplifying reference gene primers gave estimates of nucleated cell counts. Profiled with immunoSEQ multiplex PCR; TCRdb holds only in-frame clones, not every one. That table is the source of V, J and clone size, and D and trimming were worked out from the DNA. Found here are nearly 80,000 clones, around 90% of them singletons; the top ten hold roughly 0.73%. Trimming took off 3 bases at V and 1 base at J, with 10 bases between the two ends. The CDR3 spans 14 residues. Germline V gives CDR1 SGHTS, CDR2 YDEGEE. This chain uses TRBV5-8 with TRBJ1-1; no reliable D call. The sample was peripheral blood. The TCR comes from an elderly woman with acute or convalescent COVID-19. This CDR3 is CASSYYRRNTEAFF. DNA of the CDR3: TGTGCCAGCAGCTACTACCGACGGAACACTGAAGCTTTCTTT.